The T cell receptor beta chain described here comes from a study of blood T cell repertoires in COVID-19. Germline-derived CDR1 and CDR2 are LNHDA and SQIVND (reference sequence). This CDR3 contains 19 residues. V lost 5 bases and J lost 0; bases outside the gene matches: 17. Study processing details: Estimation of nucleated cell counts relied on the amplification of reference gene primers. Libraries were prepared by immunoSEQ multiplex PCR; TCRdb keeps only in-frame clonotypes and omits some of them. V and J calls plus clone size are reproduced from that table; the DNA served to infer D and trimming. The sample shows about 110,000 clones, about 90% of them seen only once.

Specimen: peripheral blood. The V gene is TRBV19, the J gene TRBJ2-7, with TRBD2 identical over 9 bases. The source of this sequence is a woman in her 30s with acute or convalescent COVID-19. CDR3: CASSLKGSRLAENSYEQYF. In DNA form, the CDR3 reads TGTGCCAGTAGTTTGAAGGGCAGCCGACTAGCGGAGAACTCCTACGAGCAGTACTTC.